A selection of T cell receptor beta chains follows, all from one sample in a study of brain T cells in children with intractable seizures. The table came from immunoSEQ multiplex PCR; TCRdb's copy has only in-frame clones and leaves some out. The repertoire includes fewer than 50,000 clones, around 90% of them detected once, and 6.3% sits in the top ten. This specimen was peripheral blood, taken at surgery. These receptors came from a girl aged 2 to 9 with tuberous sclerosis and intractable seizures. The CDR3 runs from the conserved cysteine through the conserved F or W. The D gene is left open where the match is weak. For some rows the clone size is stated as once, few or many, or as a class when expanded; others skip it.

size,D,length,J,V,DNA,CDR3
-,-,16,TRBJ2-3,TRBV2,TGTGCCAGCAGTGCGTGGCGAGACACTAGCACAGATACGCAGTATTTT,CASSAWRDTSTDTQYF
-,-,13,TRBJ2-5,TRBV7-6,TGTGCCAGCAGCTATGGGACGGGGGAGACCCAGTACTTC,CASSYGTGETQYF
-,TRBD1,17,TRBJ1-1,TRBV5-4,TGTGCCAGCAGGCTTAAGACCGGGACAGCCATGAACACTGAAGCTTTCTTT,CASRLKTGTAMNTEAFF
-,TRBD2,15,TRBJ2-5,TRBV7-6,TGTGCCAGCGAGGATAGCGGGGGGATCGACGAGACCCAGTACTTC,CASEDSGGIDETQYF
-,-,14,TRBJ1-5,TRBV28,TGTGCCAGCATAGGACAGCCAAACAATCAGCCCCAGCATTTT,CASIGQPNNQPQHF
once,TRBD1,13,TRBJ1-2,TRBV27,TGTGCCAGCAGTTTGGGACAGGGTTATGGCTACACCTTC,CASSLGQGYGYTF
-,TRBD1,12,TRBJ1-5,TRBV12-5,TGTGCTAGTGCGACAGGGTATCAGCCCCAGCATTTT,CASATGYQPQHF
-,-,13,TRBJ1-1,TRBV2,TGTGCCAGCAGCCAGCTCGGGGTGACTGAAGCTTTCTTT,CASSQLGVTEAFF
-,-,15,TRBJ2-5,TRBV6-2/TRBV6-3,TGTGCCAGCAGCACCCCTGGGAAGACGGGTGAGACCCAGTACTTC,CASSTPGKTGETQYF
once,-,18,TRBJ1-3,TRBV11-2,TGTGCCAGCAGCCTTACTTCCCCGGGACTAATCTCTGGAAACACCATATATTTT,CASSLTSPGLISGNTIYF
-,-,16,TRBJ1-4,TRBV10-2,TGCGCCAGCAGTGCTTGGCCGGCGGATTCTAATGAAAAACTGTTTTTT,CASSAWPADSNEKLFF
-,TRBD1,17,TRBJ1-3,TRBV5-1,TGCGCCAGCAGCCTGGGAAGGGACAGGGTAAAAGGAAACACCATATATTTT,CASSLGRDRVKGNTIYF
-,-,13,TRBJ1-2,TRBV24-1,TGTGCCACCAGTGGGGGGGTTCACTATGGCTACACCTTC,CATSGGVHYGYTF
-,TRBD1,13,TRBJ2-5,TRBV6-5,TGTGCCAGCAGTTACGGGACAGAAGAGACCCAGTACTTC,CASSYGTEETQYF
-,TRBD1,17,TRBJ2-2,TRBV4-2,TGTGCCAGCAGCCATCCCTCCGGGGACAGGGACACCGGGGAGCTGTTTTTT,CASSHPSGDRDTGELFF
-,-,18,TRBJ2-1,TRBV7-2,TGTGCCAGCAGCTTATACCTTACTGGGACACCTAGGGGCAATGAGCAGTTCTTC,CASSLYLTGTPRGNEQFF
-,TRBD1,15,TRBJ2-1,TRBV5-1,TGCGCCAGCACAGCCGGGACAGGGGGCGGATTTGAGCAGTTCTTC,CASTAGTGGGFEQFF
-,-,15,TRBJ2-6,TRBV11-2,TGTGCCAGCAGAACCTTTAGGGTAGGGGCCAACGTCCTGACTTTC,CASRTFRVGANVLTF
-,-,13,TRBJ2-4,TRBV2,TGTGCCAGCACCTCCGAAGCCAAAAACATTCAGTACTTC,CASTSEAKNIQYF
-,-,13,TRBJ2-2,TRBV20-1,TGCAGTGCTAGTCTCGGGGATACCGGGGAGCTGTTTTTT,CSASLGDTGELFF
-,TRBD1,18,TRBJ1-1,TRBV9,TGTGCCAGCAGCGTAGCTGAAGGACAGGGGGCAAAGGGCACTGAAGCTTTCTTT,CASSVAEGQGAKGTEAFF
-,-,13,TRBJ1-1,TRBV7-8,TGTGCCAGCAGCTTAAATAAAGTCACTGAAGCTTTCTTT,CASSLNKVTEAFF
-,TRBD2,18,TRBJ2-1,TRBV10-3,TGTGCCATCAGTGAGTCGATCGGTACTAGCGGGGCAGGGAATGAGCAGTTCTTC,CAISESIGTSGAGNEQFF
-,-,13,TRBJ1-1,TRBV2,TGTGCCTACCGGTCCGGGTTGAACACTGAAGCTTTCTTT,CAYRSGLNTEAFF
-,-,15,TRBJ1-6,TRBV9,TGTGCCAGCAGCGTAGGTAGCAGGGTGAATTCACCCCTCCACTTT,CASSVGSRVNSPLHF
-,-,16,TRBJ2-2,TRBV4-1,TGCGCCAGCAGCCAAGAGACGGGGGGCCTGGGCGGGGAGCTGTTTTTT,CASSQETGGLGGELFF